The following is a TCR beta chain sequence with its context. This clonotype was observed many times. What this receptor recognizes is not known. No quality values exist for individual bases; no much larger clone is one base distant. TCR beta CDR3 regions were amplified from RNA transcripts. The first round of RT-PCR for the TCR CDR3 was performed with the HTBI primer set and the Qiagen OneStep RT-PCR kit. Libraries were constructed in a second round of multiplex PCR, after which size selection and purification were performed. Libraries were sequenced paired-end with 100 bp reads on an Illumina HiSeq2000. From the authors' description of their analysis: Raw data were processed with SOAPnuke, discarding reads with adapters, uncalled bases, mean Phred below 15, or no exact constant-primer or identifier match. High-quality paired reads were merged with COPE v1.2.5, and unique nucleotide sequences were defined as clonotypes. MiTCR v1.1 was used to align clonotypes to the IMGT TRBV, TRBD and TRBJ reference segments. Analysis was restricted to V-J combinations with a frequency above 0.0001, which covered about 99% of repertoires. A TCS score was defined as the ratio of F50 (clonal expansion) to E x V (chaos), with BLOSUM62-based TCRdist applied between CDR3 peptides within each V-J. Welch's t-statistics and random forest reduced fewer than 600 V-J features to some 14, which were used in a naive Bayes classifier (R e1071). TCRdb reprocessed the public reads (quality trimming at Q25 with fastp, clone calling with MiXCR) and kept in-frame beta chains. Every distinct CDR3 protein forms one entry, paired with its most common genes and DNA. The authors' filters were not applied to this entry. The sample has about 350,000 distinct CDR3 sequences on record, 15% to 20% of them singletons. Jointly, the top ten make up about 16% of the sample.

The sample belongs to a study of T cells in Graves' hyperthyroidism and ophthalmopathy (dated by TCRdb to the late 2010s). Broadly, across the study: Peripheral blood samples were taken at initial diagnosis, before any treatment was given. To identify distinguishing TCR V-J signatures, a discovery cohort of around 100 patients was used, comprising 40 to 45 with Graves' ophthalmopathy and around 60 with stable Graves' hyperthyroidism. Whether ophthalmopathy could be predicted prospectively was tested in an independent validation cohort made up of 18 to 20 hyperthyroidism patients plus 17 patients who later progressed to ophthalmopathy. The approximately 98 discovery patients were randomly divided into training and test sets at a 7:3 ratio. In several Graves' hyperthyroidism patients, the study also compared T-cell repertoires from thyroid tissue with T-cell repertoires from blood. After blood sampling, hyperthyroidism patients were treated with methimazole at a starting dose of 30 mg daily, and ophthalmopathy patients were treated with high-dose intravenous methylprednisolone. TCR Vbeta CDR3 sequencing of approximately 140 peripheral blood samples (roughly 43 ophthalmopathy, over 70 hyperthyroidism and approximately 17 progressor patients) is reported in the paper. Broader findings and caveats from the paper: No statistical method was used to fix the sample size in advance, and group allocation was not hidden from the investigators. Most expanded thyroid clonotypes (frequency above 0.001) were also detected in blood, a finding suggesting that blood repertoires may reflect thyroid immune responses. In validation, the model predicted progression to ophthalmopathy a median of 6.5 months before onset, with 65% to 71% sensitivity and 72.22% specificity. A model built on a 13 V-J signature distinguished ophthalmopathy from stable hyperthyroidism, reaching 85% to 90% sensitivity and 81.08% specificity in cross-validation and 80%/75% in testing.

Moderately to severely active disease, a Clinical Activity Score of at least 3, a NOSPECS grade of at least 4, and a duration under 3 months were present in ophthalmopathy patients. The study excluded patients with uncontrolled infections, other autoimmune diseases, pregnancy or lactation. Diagnoses relied on clinical symptoms, serum thyroxine and TRAb, thyroid ultrasound and orbital computed tomography. PBMCs were isolated from approximately 10 ml of fresh peripheral blood by Ficoll-Paque density gradient centrifugation. Trizol reagent was used to extract total RNA, and RNA quality was then checked on an Agilent 2100 Bioanalyzer. V and J are truncated by 1 base and 4 bases respectively, leaving an intervening sequence of 10 bases. The germline V gene yields SGHVS for CDR1 and FQNEAQ for CDR2. Including the terminal cysteine and phenylalanine, the CDR3 comprises 14 residues. The only DNA kept is the CDR3, 42 bases in frame from the first base.

The TCR sequence derives from a woman aged 40 to 49 with Graves' ophthalmopathy. This sequence uses TRBV7-8 and TRBJ1-1; the D gene is not confidently resolved. Specimen: blood. The CDR3: CASSLDGVSTEAFF. The DNA is TGTGCCAGCAGCTTAGACGGGGTCTCCACTGAAGCTTTCTTT.